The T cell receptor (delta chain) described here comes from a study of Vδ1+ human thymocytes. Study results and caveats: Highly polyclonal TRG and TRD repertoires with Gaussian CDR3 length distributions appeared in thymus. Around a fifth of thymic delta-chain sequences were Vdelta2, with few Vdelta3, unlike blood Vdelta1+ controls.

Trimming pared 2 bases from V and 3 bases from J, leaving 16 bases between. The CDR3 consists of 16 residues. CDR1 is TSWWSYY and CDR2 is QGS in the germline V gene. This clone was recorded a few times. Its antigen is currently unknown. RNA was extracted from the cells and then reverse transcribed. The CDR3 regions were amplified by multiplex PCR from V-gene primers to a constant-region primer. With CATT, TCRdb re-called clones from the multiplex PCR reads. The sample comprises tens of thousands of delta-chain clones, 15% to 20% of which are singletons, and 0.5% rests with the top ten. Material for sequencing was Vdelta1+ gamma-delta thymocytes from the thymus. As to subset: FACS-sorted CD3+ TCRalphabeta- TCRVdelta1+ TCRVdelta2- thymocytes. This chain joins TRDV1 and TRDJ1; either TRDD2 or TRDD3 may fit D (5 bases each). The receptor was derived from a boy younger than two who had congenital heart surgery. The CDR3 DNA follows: TGTGCTCTTGGGGAAGGGATCTTCCCAGGGTCCGATAAACTCATCTTT. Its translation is CALGEGIFPGSDKLIF.